Listed below are T cell receptor beta chains from one sample, sequenced in a study of OX40 agonist ivuxolimab in advanced cancers. The method was immunoSEQ multiplex PCR; TCRdb's version includes in-frame clones alone and lacks a portion of them. The data contain tens of thousands of clones, approximately 88% of them seen just once; the ten biggest clones take up around 12%. This material consisted of CD4+ or CD8+ T cells sorted from blood, taken in a trial of the OX40 agonist ivuxolimab. The receptors originated from an adult with an advanced solid tumor such as melanoma, head and neck, liver or kidney cancer. CDR3s include the opening cysteine and the closing phenylalanine or tryptophan. D genes are given only for firm matches. Size values are once, few and many counts, or a class for expanded clones, and some rows have none.

d_gene	v_gene	abundance	j_gene	CDR3aa	CDR3nt
.	TRBV19	.	TRBJ2-3	CASSIGRSSTDTQYF	TGTGCCAGTAGTATTGGACGGTCTAGCACAGATACGCAGTATTTT
.	TRBV7-2	once	TRBJ2-5	CASSPDGVQETQYF	TGTGCCAGCAGCCCCGACGGGGTCCAAGAGACCCAGTACTTC
TRBD1	TRBV10-2	.	TRBJ2-1	CASSRQGSYNEQFF	TGCGCCAGCAGCCGACAGGGCTCCTACAATGAGCAGTTCTTC
.	TRBV5-6	.	TRBJ2-3	CASSLGPTDTQYF	TGTGCCAGCAGCTTGGGACCCACAGATACGCAGTATTTT
TRBD1	TRBV29-1	.	TRBJ2-5	CSVGGQGWETQYF	TGCAGCGTCGGTGGACAGGGCTGGGAGACCCAGTACTTC
.	TRBV2	few	TRBJ2-2	CASAEGRITGELFF	TGTGCCAGCGCCGAGGGACGGATCACCGGGGAGCTGTTTTTT
.	TRBV15	once	TRBJ1-3	CATSRDVSRSGNTIYF	TGTGCCACCAGCAGAGATGTCTCGCGCTCTGGAAACACCATATATTTT
TRBD1	TRBV6-5	.	TRBJ1-1	CASSPQGGDTEAFF	TGTGCCAGCAGTCCACAGGGGGGGGACACTGAAGCTTTCTTT
TRBD1	TRBV11-3	.	TRBJ2-5	CASSIGQGEGETQYF	TGTGCCAGCAGCATCGGACAGGGGGAGGGAGAGACCCAGTACTTC
TRBD1	TRBV19	few	TRBJ1-5	CASRTGLYSNQPQHF	TGTGCCAGTAGGACAGGGTTATATAGCAATCAGCCCCAGCATTTT
.	TRBV6-5	.	TRBJ1-2	CASRQTPNYGYTF	TGTGCCAGCAGACAGACTCCAAACTATGGCTACACCTTC
TRBD1	TRBV28	.	TRBJ2-4	CASSFLYGDSSNRVAKNIQYF	TGTGCCAGCAGCTTCTTATATGGGGACAGCTCTAACCGGGTAGCCAAAAACATTCAGTACTTC
.	TRBV2	.	TRBJ1-2	CASSGQAFSNYGYTF	TGTGCCAGCAGTGGGCAGGCCTTCTCTAACTATGGCTACACCTTC
.	TRBV9	.	TRBJ2-1	CASSVDGSWGNEQFF	TGTGCCAGCAGCGTAGACGGGAGTTGGGGCAATGAGCAGTTCTTC
.	TRBV23-1	.	TRBJ2-5	CASSRLEAQYF	TGCGCCAGCAGTCGTCTCGAGGCCCAGTACTTC
.	TRBV5-1	.	TRBJ2-5	CASSPGRRDQETQYF	TGCGCCAGCAGCCCGGGTCGGAGAGACCAAGAGACCCAGTACTTC
.	TRBV25-1	.	TRBJ1-4	CASSPTGHPNEKLFF	TGTGCCAGCAGTCCTACGGGACATCCAAATGAAAAACTGTTTTTT
TRBD2	TRBV5-4	.	TRBJ2-3	CASSTWTSGDTDTQYF	TGTGCCAGCAGCACCTGGACTAGCGGGGACACAGATACGCAGTATTTT
.	TRBV30	.	TRBJ2-7	CAWSVRGSEQYF	TGTGCCTGGAGTGTACGAGGGAGCGAGCAGTACTTC
TRBD1	TRBV10-1	.	TRBJ2-1	CASSDRGLEQFF	TGCGCCAGCTCGGACAGGGGGCTTGAGCAGTTCTTC
.	TRBV6-5	few	TRBJ2-7	CASSYSNVRMTYEQYF	TGTGCCAGCAGTTACTCGAACGTCCGAATGACCTACGAGCAGTACTTC
.	TRBV19	.	TRBJ2-7	CASSINLDYEQYF	TGTGCCAGTAGTATCAACCTCGACTACGAGCAGTACTTC
.	TRBV15	once	TRBJ1-5	CATSRDRVNQPQHF	TGTGCCACCAGCAGAGACAGGGTAAATCAGCCCCAGCATTTT
TRBD2	TRBV10-2	few	TRBJ2-5	CASSAISAGEETQYF	TGCGCCAGCAGTGCGATCTCAGCGGGGGAAGAGACCCAGTACTTC
TRBD1	TRBV9	few	TRBJ1-2	CASSVDRGRQGYTF	TGTGCCAGCAGCGTAGACAGGGGGCGCCAGGGCTACACCTTC
TRBD1	TRBV28	.	TRBJ1-4	CASSPPRTGGYEKLFF	TGTGCCAGCAGTCCCCCACGCACAGGGGGATATGAAAAACTGTTTTTT
.	TRBV5-5	once	TRBJ2-5	CASSSLGQHQETQYF	TGTGCCAGCAGCTCCCTCGGGCAGCATCAAGAGACCCAGTACTTC
TRBD1	TRBV28	.	TRBJ1-4	CASSLGQGGGREKLFF	TGTGCCAGCAGTTTGGGACAGGGAGGAGGGCGTGAAAAACTGTTTTTT